This is a list of T cell receptor beta chains from one sample in a study of tumour-infiltrating T cells in Burkitt lymphoma. Sequencing was performed with immunoSEQ multiplex PCR; in TCRdb, only in-frame clones are kept and a portion is missing. The data contain about 2,300 clones, around 16% of them singletons. Sample: tumor tissue from a relapse. The receptor set was obtained from a human donor with relapsed Burkitt lymphoma. Each CDR3 is given with its conserved first and last residue. The D gene is left open where the match is weak. Some rows have no size entry. The others give once, few or many, or a class for an expanded clone.

size: NA
D: NA
J: TRBJ1-6
V: TRBV6-5
CDR3: CASSQGDSPLHF
DNA: TGTGCCAGCAGCCAGGGCGATTCACCCCTCCACTTT

size: NA
D: TRBD1
J: TRBJ1-1
V: TRBV7-9
CDR3: CASSPRQGARVGEAFF
DNA: TGTGCCAGCAGCCCAAGACAGGGGGCAAGGGTAGGTGAAGCTTTCTTT

size: few
D: TRBD2
J: TRBJ2-7
V: TRBV4-2
CDR3: CASSQDAASGATYEQYF
DNA: TGTGCCAGCAGCCAAGATGCGGCTAGCGGGGCCACCTACGAGCAGTACTTC

size: few
D: NA
J: TRBJ2-1
V: TRBV5-1
CDR3: CASSPRANTGGNEQFF
DNA: TGCGCCAGCAGCCCCAGGGCAAATACCGGCGGCAATGAGCAGTTCTTC

size: NA
D: NA
J: TRBJ1-2
V: TRBV2
CDR3: CASRVGLGDGYTF
DNA: TGTGCCAGCCGGGTTGGGTTGGGAGACGGCTACACCTTC

size: few
D: NA
J: TRBJ2-5
V: TRBV10-2
CDR3: CASSVGAGRETQYF
DNA: TGCGCCAGCAGTGTAGGGGCAGGGCGAGAGACCCAGTACTTC

size: few
D: NA
J: TRBJ2-1
V: TRBV27
CDR3: CASRGFTHNLYEQFF
DNA: TGTGCCAGCAGGGGGTTCACCCACAACCTTTATGAGCAGTTCTTC

size: few
D: NA
J: TRBJ1-4
V: TRBV7-9
CDR3: CASSSQVEKLFF
DNA: TGTGCCAGCAGCTCTCAAGTTGAAAAACTGTTTTTT

size: once
D: NA
J: TRBJ2-1
V: TRBV4-2
CDR3: CASSQGTGYNEQFF
DNA: TGTGCCAGCAGCCAAGGTACAGGATACAATGAGCAGTTCTTC

size: NA
D: TRBD1
J: TRBJ1-5
V: TRBV5-1
CDR3: CASSKTGGHQPQHF
DNA: TGCGCCAGCAGCAAGACAGGGGGTCATCAGCCCCAGCATTTT

size: NA
D: NA
J: TRBJ2-3
V: TRBV6-1
CDR3: CASRPLGTDTQYF
DNA: TGTGCCAGCAGGCCCCTAGGCACAGATACGCAGTATTTT

size: NA
D: TRBD2
J: TRBJ2-3
V: TRBV29-1
CDR3: CSVRLAATDTQYF
DNA: TGCAGCGTTCGACTAGCGGCCACAGATACGCAGTATTTT

size: few
D: TRBD1
J: TRBJ1-2
V: TRBV29-1
CDR3: CSVESRQGAGGYTF
DNA: TGCAGCGTTGAAAGTCGGCAGGGGGCGGGGGGCTACACCTTC

size: NA
D: NA
J: TRBJ2-1
V: TRBV5-1
CDR3: CASSVGAASSYNEQFF
DNA: TGCGCCAGCAGCGTGGGAGCGGCGAGCTCCTACAATGAGCAGTTCTTC

size: few
D: TRBD1
J: TRBJ2-7
V: TRBV30
CDR3: CAWSVSGGAGYEQYF
DNA: TGTGCCTGGAGTGTCTCAGGGGGCGCCGGGTACGAGCAGTACTTC

size: few
D: NA
J: TRBJ2-2
V: TRBV15
CDR3: CATSRRNGELFF
DNA: TGTGCCACCAGCAGGCGGAACGGGGAGCTGTTTTTT

size: NA
D: TRBD1
J: TRBJ2-5
V: TRBV18
CDR3: CASSRDRQETQYF
DNA: TGTGCCAGCTCGAGGGACAGGCAAGAGACCCAGTACTTC

size: NA
D: NA
J: TRBJ1-3
V: TRBV28
CDR3: CASSPADRSLYRAIYF
DNA: TGTGCCAGCAGTCCAGCCGACAGGTCACTCTATCGCGCCATATATTTT

size: NA
D: NA
J: TRBJ2-7
V: TRBV6-1
CDR3: CASSADGEQYF
DNA: TGTGCCAGCAGCGCGGATGGCGAGCAGTACTTC

size: NA
D: NA
J: TRBJ2-7
V: TRBV14
CDR3: CASSGLLYEQYF
DNA: TGTGCTAGCAGCGGACTCCTGTACGAGCAGTACTTC

size: NA
D: TRBD2
J: TRBJ2-5
V: TRBV18
CDR3: CASSLAGGIGETQYF
DNA: TGTGCCAGCTCACTAGCGGGAGGGATTGGAGAGACCCAGTACTTC

size: NA
D: NA
J: TRBJ2-7
V: TRBV7-8
CDR3: CASSLGRATFYEQYF
DNA: TGTGCCAGCAGCTTAGGCAGGGCGACCTTCTACGAGCAGTACTTC